The present TCR beta chain was sequenced within a study of blood T cell repertoires in COVID-19. From germline, CDR1 is SGHTA and CDR2 FQGNSA. The CDR3 is made up of 15 amino acids. The J segment lost 4 bases and the V segment lost 4 bases, leaving 4 bases of the junction unmatched. Repertoires were generated with immunoSEQ multiplex PCR, while TCRdb's copy carries only in-frame clones and drops some. The data show 120,000 to 150,000 clones, with around 80% seen just once and roughly 1.7% held by the top ten. The sample was PBMCs or T cells enriched from blood (not recorded which). The sequence was obtained from a woman between 18 and 29 years old who had been exposed to COVID-19. The chain employs TRBV7-2 and TRBJ2-5, with TRBD2 matching over 12 bases. This CDR3 is CASSSSSGRGETQYF. CDR3 bases: TGTGCCAGCAGCTCCTCTAGCGGGAGGGGAGAGACCCAGTACTTC.